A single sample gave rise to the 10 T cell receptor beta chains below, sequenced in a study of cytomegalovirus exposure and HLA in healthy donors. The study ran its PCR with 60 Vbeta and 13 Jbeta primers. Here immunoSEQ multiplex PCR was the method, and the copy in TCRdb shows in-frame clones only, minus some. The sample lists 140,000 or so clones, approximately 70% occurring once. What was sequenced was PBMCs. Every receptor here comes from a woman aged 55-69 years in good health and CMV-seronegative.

As DNA, the CDR3 is TGTGCCAGCAGTCTTCGGGTCGGCCAAAGGAACGAGCAGTACTTC. Translating gives CASSLRVGQRNEQYF. This chain joins TRBV27 and TRBJ2-7; unclear D gene. This CDR3 spans 15 amino acids. Trimming pared 5 bases from V and 5 bases from J, leaving 19 bases between. The germline V gene encodes CDR1 MNHEY and CDR2 SMNVEV (reference sequence).

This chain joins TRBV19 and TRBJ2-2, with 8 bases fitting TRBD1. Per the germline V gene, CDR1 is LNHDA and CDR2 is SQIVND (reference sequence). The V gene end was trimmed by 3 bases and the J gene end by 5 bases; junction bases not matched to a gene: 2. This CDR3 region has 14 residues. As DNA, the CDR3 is TGTGCCAGTAGTATTCAGGGGGCTACCGGGGAGCTGTTTTTT. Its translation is CASSIQGATGELFF.

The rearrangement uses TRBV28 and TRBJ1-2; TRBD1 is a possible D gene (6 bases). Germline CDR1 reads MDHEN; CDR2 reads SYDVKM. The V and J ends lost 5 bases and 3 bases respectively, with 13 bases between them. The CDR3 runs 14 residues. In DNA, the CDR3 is TGTGCCAGCAGTCACAGGGAGAGGTACTATGGCTACACCTTC. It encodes CASSHRERYYGYTF.

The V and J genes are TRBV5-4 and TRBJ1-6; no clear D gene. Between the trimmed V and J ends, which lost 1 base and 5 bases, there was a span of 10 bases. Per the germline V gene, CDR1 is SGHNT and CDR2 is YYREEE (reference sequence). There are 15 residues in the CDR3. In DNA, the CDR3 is TGTGCCAGCAGCTTGCACCTAGGAGATAATTCACCCCTCCACTTT. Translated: CASSLHLGDNSPLHF.

CDR3 in DNA: TGTGCCAGCAGCTTAGTCCGGGAGCGGGAGTACGAGCAGTACTTC. This gives the protein CASSLVREREYEQYF. J is TRBJ2-7 and V is TRBV7-8, with TRBD2 matching 8 bases. V trimming: 1 base; J trimming: 4 bases; junction bases outside the gene matches: 6. Per germline, CDR1 SGHVS and CDR2 FQNEAQ. The CDR3 has 15 amino acids.

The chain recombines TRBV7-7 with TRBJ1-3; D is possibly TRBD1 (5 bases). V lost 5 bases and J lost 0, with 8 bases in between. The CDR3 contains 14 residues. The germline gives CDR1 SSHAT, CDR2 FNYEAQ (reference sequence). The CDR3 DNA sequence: TGTGCCAGCAGCGCAGGGCTCTCTGGAAACACCATATATTTT. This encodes CASSAGLSGNTIYF.

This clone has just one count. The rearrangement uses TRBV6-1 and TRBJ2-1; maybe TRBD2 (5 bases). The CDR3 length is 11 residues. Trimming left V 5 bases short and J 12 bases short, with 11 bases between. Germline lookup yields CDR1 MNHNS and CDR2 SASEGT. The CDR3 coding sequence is TGTGCCAGCAGTACGAGGGTAACGCAGTTCTTC. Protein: CASSTRVTQFF.

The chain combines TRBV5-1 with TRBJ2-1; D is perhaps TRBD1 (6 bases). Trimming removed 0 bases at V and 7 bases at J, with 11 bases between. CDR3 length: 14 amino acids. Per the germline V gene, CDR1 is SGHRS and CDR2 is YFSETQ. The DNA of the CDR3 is TGCGCCAGCAGCTTGGGGGGACAAACAAATGAGCAGTTCTTC. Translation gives CASSLGGQTNEQFF. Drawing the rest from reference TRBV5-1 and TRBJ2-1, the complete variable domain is KAGVTQTPRYLIKTRGQQVTLSCSPISGHRSVSWYQQTPGQGLQFLFEYFSETQRNKGNFPGRFSGRQFSNSRSEMNVSTLELGDSALYLCASSLGGQTNEQFFGPGTRLTVL.

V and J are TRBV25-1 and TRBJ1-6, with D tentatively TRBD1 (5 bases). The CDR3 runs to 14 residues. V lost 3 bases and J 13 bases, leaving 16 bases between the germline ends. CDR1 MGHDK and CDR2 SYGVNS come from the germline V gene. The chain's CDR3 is CASSDAGISSPLHF. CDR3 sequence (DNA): TGTGCCAGCAGTGACGCAGGGATCTCCTCTCCCCTCCACTTT. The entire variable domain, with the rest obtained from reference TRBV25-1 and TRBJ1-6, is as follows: EADIYQTPRYLVIGTGKKITLECSQTMGHDKMYWYQQDPGMELHLIHYSYGVNSTEKGDLSSESTVSRIRTEHFPLTLESARPSHTSQYLCASSDAGISSPLHFGNGTRLTVT.

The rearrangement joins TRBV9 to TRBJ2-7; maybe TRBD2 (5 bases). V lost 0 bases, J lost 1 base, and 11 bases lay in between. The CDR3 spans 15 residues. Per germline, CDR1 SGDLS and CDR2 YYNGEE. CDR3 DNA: TGTGCCAGCAGCGTAGGGAGCGGACTTTCCTACGAGCAGTACTTC. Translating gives CASSVGSGLSYEQYF. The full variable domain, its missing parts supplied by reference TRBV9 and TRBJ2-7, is DSGVTQTPKHLITATGQRVTLRCSPRSGDLSVYWYQQSLDQGLQFLIQYYNGEERAKGNILERFSAQQFPDLHSELNLSSLELGDSALYFCASSVGSGLSYEQYFGPGTRLTVT.